Following are 17 T cell receptor beta chains from one sample sequenced in a study of Ad26.COV2.S vaccination and SARS-CoV-2 variants. Treatment described: around 19 received Ad26.COV2.S at low or high dose, single or two shots; a few received placebo; per-sample allocation not given. Sampling occurred on day 63 after the first vaccine or placebo injection. Sequenced by immunoSEQ multiplex PCR; TCRdb stores in-frame clones only, minus some. The data show 300,000 to 350,000 clones, around 90% seen once. Specimen: peripheral blood, collected in a trial of Ad26.COV2.S vaccine versus placebo. The source of these receptors is a person between 18 and 65 years old who received the Ad26.COV2.S COVID-19 vaccine or a placebo.

The chain is built from TRBV13 and TRBJ1-6; D is undetermined. The ends were cut back, 0 bases at V and 9 bases at J, with 15 bases in the middle. Germline CDR1 PRHDT, CDR2 FYEKMQ (reference sequence). The CDR3 totals 16 residues. The CDR3 protein is CASSLGVARRFSPLHF. The CDR3 nucleotides are TGTGCCAGCAGCTTAGGAGTGGCAAGGAGGTTTTCACCCCTCCACTTT. Filled out from reference TRBV13 and TRBJ1-6, the complete variable domain reads AAGVIQSPRHLIKEKRETATLKCYPIPRHDTVYWYQQGPGQDPQFLISFYEKMQSDKGSIPDRFSAQQFSDYHSELNMSSLELGDSALYFCASSLGVARRFSPLHFGNGTRLTVT.

This rearrangement joins TRBV11-1 to TRBJ2-5; possibly TRBD1 for D (5 bases). Trimming took 0 bases from V and 5 from J, leaving 16 bases between them. CDR1 and CDR2 (germline): SGHAT, FQDESV (reference sequence). The CDR3 totals 16 residues. This CDR3 reads CASSLAAGHPAETQYF. The CDR3 DNA follows: TGTGCCAGCAGCTTAGCGGCTGGACACCCTGCGGAGACCCAGTACTTC.

The V call is TRBV10-2, the J call TRBJ1-1, with a tentative D call TRBD1 (5 bases). CDR1 and CDR2 from the germline V gene are WSHSY and SAAADI. Trimming took off 8 bases at V and 5 bases at J, with 12 bases between the two ends. The CDR3 length is 12 residues. The CDR3 sequence: CASSTRGTEAFF. CDR3 nucleotide sequence: TGCGCCAGCTCTACTCGGGGGACTGAAGCTTTCTTT.

This sequence joins TRBV21-1 and TRBJ2-1. TRBV21-1 is labeled a pseudogene. CDR3 length: 11 residues. The CDR3 here is CASSKEAEQFF. The CDR3 nucleotides read TGTGCCAGCAGCAAAGAGGCTGAGCAGTTCTTC.

V and J are TRBV5-6 and TRBJ2-7; 8 bases are shared with TRBD1. The length of the CDR3 is 13 residues. Losses at the gene ends were 4 bases for V and 2 bases for J; bases not matched to a gene: 2. Germline CDR1 reads SGHDT; CDR2 reads YYEEEE. DNA of the CDR3: TGTGCCAGCAGCGTGGACAGGGCCTACGAGCAGTACTTC. It specifies CASSVDRAYEQYF.

Here the CDR3 DNA reads TGTGCCAGCAGTCCCGGACAGGGGGACACTGAAGCTTTCTTT. Translated, it gives CASSPGQGDTEAFF. This chain uses TRBV28 with TRBJ1-1, with TRBD1 matching 10 bases. The CDR3 contains 14 residues. After removal of 5 bases from V and 3 bases from J, the junction contained 3 bases not matched to a gene. Germline loops: CDR1 MDHEN, CDR2 SYDVKM.

The genes are TRBV5-1 and TRBJ1-6; TRBD1 aligns across 8 bases. V lost 2 bases, J lost 9 bases, and 7 bases stayed unmatched. This CDR3 spans 15 amino acids. The germline V gene encodes CDR1 SGHRS and CDR2 YFSETQ. CDR3 protein: CASSLSPGGGSPLHF. In DNA, the CDR3 is TGCGCCAGCAGCTTAAGCCCAGGGGGCGGTTCACCCCTCCACTTT.

The gene calls are TRBV20-1 and TRBJ2-7, with D unclear. The germline V gene encodes CDR1 DFQATT and CDR2 SNEGSKA (reference sequence). The CDR3 is made up of 11 amino acids. The V end lost 4 bases, the J end lost 2 bases, and 6 bases lay between the germline ends. The CDR3 region is CSAKTTYEQYF. The CDR3, as DNA: TGCAGTGCTAAAACGACCTACGAGCAGTACTTC.

DNA of the CDR3: TGTGCCAGCAGTTACTCTGTGGCATCAGATGGCTACACCTTC. It encodes CASSYSVASDGYTF. The V gene is TRBV6-5, the J gene TRBJ1-2; D gene uncertain. V was clipped by 0 bases and J by 6 bases, with 11 bases between them. This CDR3 is built from 14 residues. Germline V gives CDR1 MNHEY, CDR2 SVGAGI.

The genes are TRBV11-3 and TRBJ2-2; D not certain. Trimming stripped 4 bases from V and 5 bases from J, with 8 bases between. Germline values: CDR1 SGHNT, CDR2 YENEEA. The CDR3 is 13 amino acids. CDR3 nucleotides: TGTGCCAGCAGCTCCTATTATACCGGGGAGCTGTTTTTT. Protein: CASSSYYTGELFF.

This chain connects TRBV30 to TRBJ1-3; D possibly corresponds to TRBD1 (6 bases). This CDR3 comprises 16 residues. V was trimmed by 2 bases and J by 1 base, leaving 15 bases between them. Germline CDR1 reads GTSNPN; CDR2 reads SVGIG (reference sequence). The CDR3 coding sequence is TGTGCCTGGAGTTCGCAAGGGGGGGTATCTGGAAACACCATATATTTT. Translation: CAWSSQGGVSGNTIYF.

The V call is TRBV28, the J call TRBJ1-6, with D perhaps matching TRBD1 (5 bases). The V end was cut by 10 bases, the J end by 8 bases, with 12 bases between. CDR1 and CDR2 (germline): MDHEN, SYDVKM. The CDR3 extends over 12 amino acids. DNA of the CDR3: TGTGCCACAGCGGGGCGGGATTCACCCCTCCACTTT. Amino acid sequence: CATAGRDSPLHF.

The chain is built from TRBV5-8 and TRBJ2-1; TRBD2 might be the D (5 bases). In germline, CDR1 is SGHTS, CDR2 YDEGEE. The CDR3 is 15 residues long. V lost 4 bases to trimming and J lost 5 bases, with 16 bases between them. In DNA form, the CDR3 reads TGTGCCAGCAGCCCCCTTCCAGCGCGGGACAATGAGCAGTTCTTC. It specifies CASSPLPARDNEQFF.

V and J are TRBV6-5 and TRBJ2-1, with D unclear. There are 15 residues in the CDR3. Trimming shortened V by 2 bases and J by 3 bases, and 11 bases separated the two germline ends. Germline lookup yields CDR1 MNHEY and CDR2 SVGAGI. CDR3 DNA sequence: TGTGCCAGCAGTTACGGACCCACGGGCTACAATGAGCAGTTCTTC. It specifies CASSYGPTGYNEQFF.

This clone appeared once. The rearrangement uses TRBV19 and TRBJ2-5; 7 positions agree with TRBD1. The J segment lost 3 bases and the V segment lost 6 bases, leaving 10 bases of the junction unmatched. In germline, CDR1 is LNHDA, CDR2 SQIVND (reference sequence). CDR3 size: 15 residues. In DNA form, the CDR3 reads TGTGCCAGTAGAGGGGGCCCGGGGTTAGAAGAGACCCAGTACTTC. This translates into CASRGGPGLEETQYF. Variable domain in full (rest from reference TRBV19 and TRBJ2-5): DGGITQSPKYLFRKEGQNVTLSCEQNLNHDAMYWYRQDPGQGLRLIYYSQIVNDFQKGDIAEGYSVSREKKESFPLTVTSAQKNPTAFYLCASRGGPGLEETQYFGPGTRLLVL.

The V gene is TRBV6-5, the J gene TRBJ1-1, with D perhaps TRBD1 (6 bases). Looked up from germline, CDR1 is MNHEY and CDR2 is SVGAGI. V gave up 5 bases and J gave up 4 bases, with 14 bases separating them. This CDR3 has 14 residues. The CDR3 DNA reads as TGTGCCAGCAGTCGCACAGGGCCGGGCACTGAAGCTTTCTTT. Translation gives CASSRTGPGTEAFF.

The CDR3 sequence is CASRTGTGDEKLFF. The CDR3 nucleotides are TGTGCCAGCAGGACCGGGACAGGGGATGAAAAACTGTTTTTT. The genes are TRBV6-5 and TRBJ1-4, with 10 bases identical to TRBD1. This CDR3 has 14 residues. The J segment lost 6 bases and the V segment lost 6 bases, leaving 4 bases of the junction unmatched. Germline CDR1 reads MNHEY; CDR2 reads SVGAGI.